Listed below are T cell receptor beta chains from one sample, sequenced in a study of response to subunit inactivated influenza vaccine. TCRdb itself ran the RT-PCR reads through MiXCR, one entry per CDR3 protein. The sample includes about 500,000 distinct CDR3 sequences, about 15% of them seen just once. The sequencing here drew on CD4+ T cells sorted from PBMCs, taken around 2 years after vaccination. These receptor sequences come from a man between 50 and 75 years old who received an inactivated influenza vaccine. CDR3s include the opening cysteine and the closing phenylalanine or tryptophan. A D gene is named only where the DNA matches it firmly. Clone sizes are given selectively: once, few, many, or a class where the clone is expanded.

clone size: few; CDR3 length: 16; J gene: TRBJ2-1; D gene: TRBD2; V gene: TRBV27; CDR3 protein: CASSFTLTGGPDEQFF; CDR3 DNA: TGTGCCAGCAGTTTCACCCTAACGGGAGGGCCTGATGAGCAGTTCTTC
clone size: few; CDR3 length: 15; J gene: TRBJ1-2; D gene: TRBD1; V gene: TRBV4-2; CDR3 protein: CASSQEGGAYYGYTF; CDR3 DNA: TGTGCCAGCAGCCAAGAAGGGGGCGCTTACTATGGCTACACCTTC
clone size: few; CDR3 length: 14; J gene: TRBJ2-7; D gene: TRBD1; V gene: TRBV12-3/TRBV12-4; CDR3 protein: CASSITGTGVEQYF; CDR3 DNA: TGTGCCAGCAGTATTACCGGGACAGGAGTCGAGCAGTACTTC
clone size: .; CDR3 length: 17; J gene: TRBJ2-1; D gene: TRBD2; V gene: TRBV7-2; CDR3 protein: CASSLGPLAQNPNEQFF; CDR3 DNA: TGTGCCAGCAGCTTAGGGCCACTAGCGCAGAATCCCAATGAGCAGTTCTTC
clone size: few; CDR3 length: 14; J gene: TRBJ2-7; D gene: TRBD1; V gene: TRBV11-1; CDR3 protein: CASGTRTGSYEQYF; CDR3 DNA: TGTGCCAGCGGCACAAGGACAGGCTCCTACGAGCAGTACTTC
clone size: few; CDR3 length: 19; J gene: TRBJ2-1; D gene: TRBD2; V gene: TRBV11-2; CDR3 protein: CASSLGPGLEGRSYNEQFF; CDR3 DNA: TGTGCCAGCAGCTTGGGGCCGGGACTAGAGGGGCGCTCCTACAATGAGCAGTTCTTC
clone size: .; CDR3 length: 17; J gene: TRBJ2-4; D gene: .; V gene: TRBV18; CDR3 protein: CASSPSGGLTRGNIQYF; CDR3 DNA: TGTGCCAGCTCACCATCCGGGGGCCTTACAAGGGGAAACATTCAGTACTTC
clone size: many; CDR3 length: 11; J gene: TRBJ2-7; D gene: .; V gene: TRBV5-1; CDR3 protein: CASSLDYEQYF; CDR3 DNA: TGCGCCAGCAGCTTGGACTACGAGCAGTACTTC
clone size: .; CDR3 length: 16; J gene: TRBJ2-3; D gene: .; V gene: TRBV4-3; CDR3 protein: CASSQDTGAGLNTQYF; CDR3 DNA: TGCGCCAGCAGCCAAGATACAGGAGCTGGCTTAAATACGCAGTATTTT
clone size: .; CDR3 length: 13; J gene: TRBJ2-3; D gene: .; V gene: TRBV20-1; CDR3 protein: CSAREWSTDTQYF; CDR3 DNA: TGCAGTGCTAGGGAGTGGAGCACAGATACGCAGTATTTT
clone size: few; CDR3 length: 13; J gene: TRBJ2-1; D gene: TRBD2; V gene: TRBV10-1; CDR3 protein: CASTAGGINEQFF; CDR3 DNA: TGCGCCAGCACGGCGGGGGGGATAAATGAGCAGTTCTTC
clone size: few; CDR3 length: 17; J gene: TRBJ2-4; D gene: TRBD2; V gene: TRBV5-1; CDR3 protein: CASSLDGQAGVLYIQYF; CDR3 DNA: TGCGCCAGCAGCTTGGACGGTCAAGCGGGAGTGTTATACATTCAGTACTTC
clone size: few; CDR3 length: 16; J gene: TRBJ2-7; D gene: TRBD1; V gene: TRBV5-1; CDR3 protein: CASSLNPGQSTYEQYF; CDR3 DNA: TGCGCCAGCAGCTTGAATCCGGGACAGAGTACCTACGAGCAGTACTTC
clone size: .; CDR3 length: 15; J gene: TRBJ2-5; D gene: .; V gene: TRBV7-9; CDR3 protein: CASSPTRRGVETQYF; CDR3 DNA: TGTGCCAGCAGCCCCACGCGCAGGGGGGTTGAGACCCAGTACTTC
clone size: .; CDR3 length: 15; J gene: TRBJ1-4; D gene: .; V gene: TRBV20-1; CDR3 protein: CSAKGQRGDNEKLFF; CDR3 DNA: TGCAGTGCTAAAGGACAACGCGGAGATAATGAAAAACTGTTTTTT
clone size: few; CDR3 length: 14; J gene: TRBJ1-2; D gene: .; V gene: TRBV6-1; CDR3 protein: CASSEEGKGDGYTF; CDR3 DNA: TGTGCCAGCAGTGAAGAGGGTAAGGGTGATGGCTACACCTTC